The TCR beta chain described here comes from a study of T cells after yellow fever vaccination. TCRdb reprocessed the 5' RACE reads with MiXCR, giving one entry per CDR3 protein. The sample shows more than 300,000 distinct CDR3 sequences, about 10% of them seen only once. A word on this clonotype: The antigen remains undetermined.

Germline-derived CDR1 and CDR2 are KGHSH and LQKENI. This CDR3 has 15 amino acids. V lost 5 bases to trimming and J lost 4 bases, with 12 bases between them. Study findings and constraints: Reappearance after the booster was seen for most primary-vaccination clones, at approximately 97% CD4 and 70% to 90% CD8. Peaking on day 5 versus 15, the secondary response was faster but weaker.

The TCR originated in a young man who received the YFV17D yellow fever vaccine. The source material was CD4+ T cells sorted from PBMCs, sampled 45 days after the yellow fever booster vaccination. This sequence joins TRBV18 and TRBJ2-6, with D unresolved. CDR3 loop: CASSSQAAGANVLTF. CDR3 coding DNA: TGTGCCAGCTCATCTCAGGCGGCCGGGGCCAACGTCCTGACTTTC.